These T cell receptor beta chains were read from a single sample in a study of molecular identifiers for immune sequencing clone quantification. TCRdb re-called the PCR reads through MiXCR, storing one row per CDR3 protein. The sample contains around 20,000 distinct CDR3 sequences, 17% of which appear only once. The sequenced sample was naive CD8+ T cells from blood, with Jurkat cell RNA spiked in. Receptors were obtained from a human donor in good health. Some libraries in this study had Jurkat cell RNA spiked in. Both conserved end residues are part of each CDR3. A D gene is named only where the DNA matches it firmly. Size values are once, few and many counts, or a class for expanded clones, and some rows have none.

CDR3aa: CASSLSSLFQETQYF
CDR3nt: TGTGCCAGCAGCCTGAGCAGTTTATTCCAAGAGACCCAGTACTTC
abundance: many
d_gene: NA
j_gene: TRBJ2-5
v_gene: TRBV7-6

CDR3aa: CASSLGSNTEAFF
CDR3nt: TGTGCCAGCAGCCTCGGATCAAACACTGAAGCTTTCTTT
abundance: many
d_gene: NA
j_gene: TRBJ1-1
v_gene: TRBV7-9

CDR3aa: CASSPWTVGDEQYF
CDR3nt: TGCGCCAGCAGCCCGTGGACAGTCGGGGACGAGCAGTACTTC
abundance: many
d_gene: NA
j_gene: TRBJ2-7
v_gene: TRBV4-3

CDR3aa: CASSPYVRRQTQYF
CDR3nt: TGTGCCAGCAGTCCATATGTGAGACGACAGACCCAGTACTTC
abundance: many
d_gene: NA
j_gene: TRBJ2-5
v_gene: TRBV7-8

CDR3aa: CASSEAPGWSNQPQHF
CDR3nt: TGTGCCAGCAGTGAAGCGCCGGGGTGGAGCAATCAGCCCCAGCATTTT
abundance: many
d_gene: NA
j_gene: TRBJ1-5
v_gene: TRBV6-1

CDR3aa: CASSFDNQPQHF
CDR3nt: TGTGCCAGCAGCTTTGACAATCAGCCCCAGCATTTT
abundance: medium-sized
d_gene: NA
j_gene: TRBJ1-5
v_gene: TRBV7-9

CDR3aa: CASSLAVFGTTYNEQFF
CDR3nt: TGTGCCAGCAGCTTAGCGGTGTTCGGGACTACCTACAATGAGCAGTTCTTC
abundance: many
d_gene: TRBD2
j_gene: TRBJ2-1
v_gene: TRBV7-8

CDR3aa: CASSLAQGSDNSPLHF
CDR3nt: TGTGCCAGCAGCTTAGCACAGGGTAGCGATAATTCACCCCTCCACTTT
abundance: many
d_gene: NA
j_gene: TRBJ1-6
v_gene: TRBV7-6

CDR3aa: CASSQAGTSGRSYTGELFF
CDR3nt: TGTGCCAGCAGCCAGGCCGGGACTAGCGGGAGGTCCTACACCGGGGAGCTGTTTTTT
abundance: many
d_gene: TRBD2
j_gene: TRBJ2-2
v_gene: TRBV3-1

CDR3aa: CASSRDGLNTEAFF
CDR3nt: TGTGCCAGCAGCCGAGACGGATTGAACACTGAAGCTTTCTTT
abundance: medium-sized
d_gene: NA
j_gene: TRBJ1-1
v_gene: TRBV7-9

CDR3aa: CASSLEGGANTEAFF
CDR3nt: TGTGCCAGCAGTTTAGAGGGGGGGGCAAACACTGAAGCTTTCTTT
abundance: many
d_gene: NA
j_gene: TRBJ1-1
v_gene: TRBV12-3/TRBV12-4

CDR3aa: CSARDFGAADTQYF
CDR3nt: TGCAGTGCTAGAGATTTTGGGGCAGCCGATACGCAGTATTTT
abundance: many
d_gene: NA
j_gene: TRBJ2-3
v_gene: TRBV20-1

CDR3aa: CASSYSGGNQPQHF
CDR3nt: TGTGCCAGCAGTTACTCAGGAGGCAATCAGCCCCAGCATTTT
abundance: many
d_gene: NA
j_gene: TRBJ1-5
v_gene: TRBV6-2/TRBV6-3

CDR3aa: CASSQEPGNTEAFF
CDR3nt: TGCGCCAGCAGCCAAGAGCCAGGGAACACTGAAGCTTTCTTT
abundance: many
d_gene: NA
j_gene: TRBJ1-1
v_gene: TRBV4-1

CDR3aa: CASSPGTSGTSSYEQYF
CDR3nt: TGTGCCAGCAGCCCCGGGACTAGCGGGACCAGCTCCTACGAGCAGTACTTC
abundance: NA
d_gene: TRBD2
j_gene: TRBJ2-7
v_gene: TRBV6-5

CDR3aa: CASSPSRRSGGATDTQYF
CDR3nt: TGCGCCAGCAGCCCGAGCCGACGTAGCGGGGGGGCTACAGATACGCAGTATTTT
abundance: many
d_gene: TRBD2
j_gene: TRBJ2-3
v_gene: TRBV4-3

CDR3aa: CASSQDRGAVELFF
CDR3nt: TGCGCCAGCAGCCAAGATCGGGGGGCCGTGGAGCTGTTTTTT
abundance: few
d_gene: NA
j_gene: TRBJ2-2
v_gene: TRBV4-1

CDR3aa: CASSQDREREKGETQYF
CDR3nt: TGCGCCAGCAGCCAAGATCGGGAGCGGGAGAAGGGTGAGACCCAGTACTTC
abundance: many
d_gene: TRBD2
j_gene: TRBJ2-5
v_gene: TRBV4-3

CDR3aa: CASSVPGSYNEQFF
CDR3nt: TGTGCCAGCAGTGTCCCAGGGTCCTACAATGAGCAGTTCTTC
abundance: many
d_gene: NA
j_gene: TRBJ2-1
v_gene: TRBV7-9

CDR3aa: CASNVAGGTDTQYF
CDR3nt: TGTGCCAGCAACGTAGCGGGGGGCACAGATACGCAGTATTTT
abundance: many
d_gene: TRBD2
j_gene: TRBJ2-3
v_gene: TRBV12-3/TRBV12-4

CDR3aa: CASSDSQISEQYF
CDR3nt: TGTGCCAGCAGTGACAGCCAGATCTCCGAGCAGTACTTC
abundance: many
d_gene: NA
j_gene: TRBJ2-7
v_gene: TRBV12-3/TRBV12-4

CDR3aa: CASGLGTGGNQPQHF
CDR3nt: TGTGCTAGTGGTTTAGGGACGGGGGGGAATCAGCCCCAGCATTTT
abundance: many
d_gene: NA
j_gene: TRBJ1-5
v_gene: TRBV12-5

CDR3aa: CASSFFPGPMNTGELFF
CDR3nt: TGTGCCAGCAGCTTTTTTCCCGGGCCTATGAATACCGGGGAGCTGTTTTTT
abundance: many
d_gene: NA
j_gene: TRBJ2-2
v_gene: TRBV7-9

CDR3aa: CASSYSWGTAGELFF
CDR3nt: TGTGCCAGCAGTTACTCGTGGGGAACGGCCGGGGAGCTGTTTTTT
abundance: many
d_gene: NA
j_gene: TRBJ2-2
v_gene: TRBV6-2/TRBV6-3

CDR3aa: CASSLSAEQYF
CDR3nt: TGTGCCAGCAGTTTATCTGCCGAGCAGTACTTC
abundance: few
d_gene: NA
j_gene: TRBJ2-7
v_gene: TRBV12-3/TRBV12-4

CDR3aa: CASSYSIKLGAEAFF
CDR3nt: TGTGCCAGCAGTTACTCGATTAAATTAGGCGCTGAAGCTTTCTTT
abundance: many
d_gene: NA
j_gene: TRBJ1-1
v_gene: TRBV6-2/TRBV6-3

CDR3aa: CASSFYGEQFF
CDR3nt: TGTGCCAGCAGTTTCTACGGTGAGCAGTTCTTC
abundance: many
d_gene: NA
j_gene: TRBJ2-1
v_gene: TRBV27

CDR3aa: CASSFQGRGQETQYF
CDR3nt: TGTGCCAGCAGCTTTCAGGGAAGGGGTCAAGAGACCCAGTACTTC
abundance: NA
d_gene: NA
j_gene: TRBJ2-5
v_gene: TRBV5-6

CDR3aa: CASSSNPGTPSSYEQYF
CDR3nt: TGTGCCAGCAGCTCAAATCCCGGGACCCCAAGCTCCTACGAGCAGTACTTC
abundance: medium-sized
d_gene: NA
j_gene: TRBJ2-7
v_gene: TRBV7-2

CDR3aa: CASSLSRGPAYEQYF
CDR3nt: TGTGCCAGCAGCTTATCAAGGGGGCCCGCCTACGAGCAGTACTTC
abundance: many
d_gene: TRBD1
j_gene: TRBJ2-7
v_gene: TRBV11-2

CDR3aa: CASSQGRSEGIQYF
CDR3nt: TGTGCCAGCAGCCAAGGTCGCTCCGAAGGCATTCAGTACTTC
abundance: many
d_gene: NA
j_gene: TRBJ2-4
v_gene: TRBV7-9

CDR3aa: CSARDSWKMNTEAFF
CDR3nt: TGCAGTGCTAGAGATAGTTGGAAAATGAACACTGAAGCTTTCTTT
abundance: many
d_gene: NA
j_gene: TRBJ1-1
v_gene: TRBV20-1

CDR3aa: CASSSSYTDTQYF
CDR3nt: TGTGCCAGTAGTTCAAGCTACACAGATACGCAGTATTTT
abundance: many
d_gene: NA
j_gene: TRBJ2-3
v_gene: TRBV19

CDR3aa: CASSQGGTHNEQFF
CDR3nt: TGTGCCAGCAGCCAAGGGGGTACCCACAATGAGCAGTTCTTC
abundance: many
d_gene: NA
j_gene: TRBJ2-1
v_gene: TRBV16

CDR3aa: CATINTGAFF
CDR3nt: TGTGCCACCATTAACACTGGAGCTTTCTTT
abundance: NA
d_gene: NA
j_gene: TRBJ1-1
v_gene: TRBV6-1

CDR3aa: CASSLSGGLGTDTQYF
CDR3nt: TGTGCCAGCAGCTTATCGGGAGGACTCGGCACAGATACGCAGTATTTT
abundance: many
d_gene: TRBD2
j_gene: TRBJ2-3
v_gene: TRBV7-2

CDR3aa: CAISEPPYAEQYF
CDR3nt: TGTGCCATCAGTGAGCCCCCGTATGCCGAGCAGTACTTC
abundance: many
d_gene: NA
j_gene: TRBJ2-7
v_gene: TRBV10-3